This T cell receptor beta chain is drawn from a study of OX40 agonist ivuxolimab in advanced cancers. Background on the study: Hepatocellular carcinoma, melanoma, renal cell or head and neck cancer was diagnosed in the dose-escalation patients. Study-level results: On average, CD8+ T cells showed a greater number of expanded clones than CD4+. Both CD4+ and CD8+ T cell populations in blood had undergone clonal expansion by week 6 at 0.1 to 3.0 mg/kg.

The CDR3 totals 16 residues. Per germline, CDR1 SGHRS and CDR2 YFSETQ. Trimming cost V 4 bases and J 0 bases; bases outside gene matches: 6. The table came from immunoSEQ multiplex PCR; TCRdb's copy has only in-frame clones and leaves some out. Of tens of thousands of clones detected, around 88% appear once; the ten largest clones hold 13% to 15%. This clone was seen once. Its antigen is not known. This receptor was obtained from an adult with an advanced solid tumor such as melanoma, head and neck, liver or kidney cancer. The starting material was CD4+ or CD8+ T cells sorted from blood, obtained in a trial of the OX40 agonist ivuxolimab. The chain is built from TRBV5-1 and TRBJ1-5; 8 bases fit TRBD1. The CDR3: CASSPGTGHSNQPQHF. Written as DNA, the CDR3 is TGCGCCAGCAGCCCCGGGACAGGACATAGCAATCAGCCCCAGCATTTT.